The 4 T cell receptor beta chains in this list originate from one sample, sequenced in a study of blood T cell repertoires in COVID-19. Sequencing used immunoSEQ multiplex PCR; TCRdb keeps in-frame clones, though not all of them. The sample has some 140,000 clones; roughly 80% are singletons. The specimen sequenced was peripheral blood. These receptors all come from a woman aged 55-70 years with acute or convalescent COVID-19.

This chain links TRBV2 with TRBJ2-7; D gene uncertain. Trimming pared 4 bases from V and 1 base from J, leaving 11 bases between. Germline V gene data show CDR1 as SNHLY and CDR2 as FYNNEI. The CDR3 is 14 amino acids. CDR3 loop: CASSVRRPSYEQYF. The DNA of the CDR3 is TGTGCCAGCAGTGTCCGGCGGCCTTCCTACGAGCAGTACTTC.

This clone came up a few times. The rearrangement uses TRBV6-1 and TRBJ1-5; no reliable D call. Germline CDR1 reads MNHNS; CDR2 reads SASEGT. Trimming took 0 bases from V and 1 from J, leaving 4 bases between them. The CDR3 sequence is 14 residues long. DNA of the CDR3: TGTGCCAGCAGTGAAGCTTCGAGCAATCAGCCCCAGCATTTT. This gives the protein CASSEASSNQPQHF.

The CDR3 sequence: CASSQGGYEQYF. The CDR3 DNA is TGTGCCAGCAGCCAGGGGGGTTACGAGCAGTACTTC. The chain has TRBV3-1 (or the pseudogene TRBV3-2) and TRBJ2-7; TRBD2 is a possible D gene (6 bases). Per the germline V gene, CDR1 is LGHDT and CDR2 is YNNKEL (reference sequence). Trimming cost V 3 bases and J 4 bases, with 7 bases left between them. The CDR3 is 12 amino acids.

The rearrangement uses TRBV27 and TRBJ2-2, with D possibly TRBD1 on 6 matching bases. Germline CDR1 and CDR2: MNHEY and SMNVEV (reference sequence). V dropped 3 bases and J dropped 5 bases, with 19 bases sitting between them. This CDR3 has 17 residues. In DNA form, the CDR3 reads TGTGCCAGCAGTTTCGTCAGGGGATCCCAGGGGACCGGGGAGCTGTTTTTT. Amino acids: CASSFVRGSQGTGELFF.